This T cell receptor (beta chain) was sequenced for a study of T cells of healthy individuals. MiXCR, run by TCRdb on the 5' RACE reads, gives a single entry per CDR3 protein. The table shows some 100,000 distinct CDR3 sequences, with 17% occurring only once. The V end lost 5 bases, the J end lost 8 bases, and 15 bases lay between the germline ends. This CDR3 is built from 13 residues. The germline CDR1 and CDR2 sequences are MNHEY and SVGAGI. The sequence derives from a human donor in good health. The rearrangement uses TRBV6-5 and TRBJ1-2, with unresolved D. CDR3 in amino acids: CASSKSRESGYTF. CDR3 nucleotide sequence: TGTGCCAGCAGTAAATCCCGGGAGTCAGGCTACACCTTC.